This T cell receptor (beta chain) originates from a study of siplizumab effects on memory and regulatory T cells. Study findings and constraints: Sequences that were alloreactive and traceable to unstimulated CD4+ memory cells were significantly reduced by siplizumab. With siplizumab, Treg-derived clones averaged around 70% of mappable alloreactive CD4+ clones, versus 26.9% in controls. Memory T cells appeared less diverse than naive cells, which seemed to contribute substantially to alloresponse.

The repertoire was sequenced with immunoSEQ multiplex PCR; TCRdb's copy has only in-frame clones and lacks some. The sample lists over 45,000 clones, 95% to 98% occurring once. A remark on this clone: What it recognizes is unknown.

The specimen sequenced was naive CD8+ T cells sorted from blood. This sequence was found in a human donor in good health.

In DNA form, the CDR3 reads TGTGCCTGGAGTGTATTGTCCTACGAGCAGTACTTC. Translated, it gives CAWSVLSYEQYF. This chain uses TRBV30 with TRBJ2-7; D unclear. V gave up 0 bases and J gave up 1 base, with 4 bases separating them. The CDR3 has 12 amino acids. CDR1 is GTSNPN and CDR2 is SVGIG in the germline V gene (reference sequence).